This section outlines one T cell receptor beta chain sequence together with its context. Its target is not known. This entry is derived from a study of post-analysis software for immune sequencing data. Study background: Included courses were relapsing-remitting and secondary progressive multiple sclerosis; progressive-relapsing multiple sclerosis was also included.

Unique-molecular-identifier-tagged TCR beta cDNA libraries were used. T cells numbering roughly 0.9 to 11 million gave rise to some 520,000 cDNA molecules. From the PCR reads, TCRdb called clonotypes with MiXCR, one entry per CDR3 protein. The top ten clones hold roughly 12% of a sample with almost 700,000 distinct CDR3 sequences, roughly three fifths of them seen once. Study results and limitations: Under the F measure, samples that were prepared in one batch clustered strongly together. Normalized Chao1 diversity in multiple sclerosis patients fell significantly below that of controls. Relative to controls, patients had about 5 TRBV segments at higher frequency, with TRBV5-6, TRBV5-1 and TRBV20-1 among these.

There are 13 residues in the CDR3. The germline gives CDR1 SQVTM, CDR2 ANQGSEA. The J gene is TRBJ2-4, the V gene TRBV29-1; D perhaps matches TRBD2 (7 bases). With the DNA end fitting TRBJ2-7 better, the J assignment may be wrong. The specimen was blood. The sequence was collected from a girl aged 2-10 years with multiple sclerosis. This chain's CDR3 is CSVGSGGDYEQYF. CDR3 coding DNA: TGCAGCGTTGGGTCGGGGGGCGACTACGAGCAGTACTTC.